One sample yielded the 29 T cell receptor beta chains listed below, sequenced in a study of blood T cells in healthy people across ages. Through a sample-barcoded 5' primer and a J-beta primer mix, a second PCR was run for about 6 to 12 cycles. TCRdb re-called the 5' RACE reads with MiXCR, one entry per CDR3 protein. The sample holds about 1,400,000 distinct CDR3 sequences; 35% to 45% are singletons and the top ten take 7% to 9%. Specimen: blood. Receptor source: a woman under 30 in good health.

The chain is built from TRBV27 and TRBJ2-5; 8 bases fit TRBD1. This CDR3 has 14 amino acids. V shed 6 bases and J 11 bases; nucleotides not matched to a gene: 14. Per the germline V gene, CDR1 is MNHEY and CDR2 is SMNVEV (reference sequence). CDR3 residues: CASRRTGQQLGQYF. The CDR3 bases are TGTGCCAGCAGACGGACAGGGCAACAATTGGGGCAGTACTTC.

Ten or more counts support this clonotype. The J gene is TRBJ1-3, the V gene TRBV5-1; D is unclear. CDR1 is SGHRS and CDR2 is YFSETQ in the germline V gene. V shed 0 bases and J shed 0 bases, with 4 bases lying between them. There are 14 residues in the CDR3. Here the CDR3 DNA reads TGCGCCAGCAGCTTGGACAGCTCTGGAAACACCATATATTTT. This codes for CASSLDSSGNTIYF.

This clonotype showed up just a few times. The V call is TRBV12-3 or TRBV12-4, the J call TRBJ2-5, with D perhaps TRBD2 (6 bases). CDR3 length: 12 amino acids. V shed 7 bases and J shed 3 bases, with 9 bases lying between them. CDR3 sequence: CASMGLKETQYF. For the CDR3, the DNA is TGTGCCAGCATGGGACTCAAAGAGACCCAGTACTTC.

This clonotype was seen only a few times. The rearrangement links TRBV19 to TRBJ1-5; the D gene is possibly TRBD1 (6 bases). Trimming took off 11 bases at V and 3 bases at J, with 14 bases between the two ends. Germline values: CDR1 LNHDA, CDR2 SQIVND (reference sequence). The CDR3 covers 13 residues. Here the CDR3 reads CAGGGGYNQPQHF. DNA for the CDR3: TGTGCCGGGGGCGGGGGTTACAATCAGCCCCAGCATTTT.

This clonotype was seen a few times. The chain has TRBV6-6 and TRBJ2-1, with a possible D match to TRBD2 (6 bases). The DNA end lines up better with TRBJ2-7; the J call may be wrong. Germline assignment: CDR1 MNHNY and CDR2 SVGAGI (reference sequence). This CDR3 region has 14 residues. DNA for the CDR3: TGTGCCAGCAGTTACTCCGGGAGCTACAATGAGCAGTACTTC. This sequence encodes CASSYSGSYNEQYF.

The table lists this clonotype with a count of one. The chain has TRBV2 and TRBJ2-1; D is uncertain. V was shortened by 4 bases and J by 3 bases, with 10 bases between the two germline ends. There are 14 residues in the CDR3. Per germline, CDR1 SNHLY and CDR2 FYNNEI. CDR3 amino acids: CASSVGEYYNEQFF. For the CDR3, the DNA is TGTGCCAGCAGTGTTGGGGAATACTACAATGAGCAGTTCTTC.

There are many counts of this clonotype. The chain employs TRBV20-1 and TRBJ2-1; unclear D gene. Deletions cut 6 bases from V and 4 bases from J, with 19 bases between. There are 15 residues in the CDR3. Germline CDR1 DFQATT, CDR2 SNEGSKA (reference sequence). DNA for the CDR3: TGCAGTGCCCGCGACAAAGGCGGCTCGTACAATGAGCAGTTCTTC. Protein product: CSARDKGGSYNEQFF.

This clonotype came up a few times. A read error may be the cause here, since a much bigger clone is one base away. The rearrangement joins TRBV28 to TRBJ2-1; 9 nucleotides match TRBD2. V shed 6 bases, J shed 3 bases, and the junction held 9 bases outside the gene matches. Germline assignment: CDR1 MDHEN and CDR2 SYDVKM. This CDR3 spans 16 amino acids. CDR3 loop: CASRRGGGAVYNEQFF. The CDR3 DNA is TGTGCCAGCAGGCGTGGCGGGGGGGCCGTCTACAATGAGCAGTTCTTC.

The chain couples TRBV21-1 to TRBJ2-4; the DNA was not used to check the table's D call, TRBD2. With the DNA end fitting TRBJ2-7 better, the J assignment may be wrong. TRBV21-1 is designated a pseudogene. The CDR3 covers 14 residues. Here the CDR3 DNA reads TGTGCCAGCGTAGGACTAGCGGGCCCCTACGAGCAGTACTTC. Protein product: CASVGLAGPYEQYF.

This clonotype was seen more than once but under ten times. V usage is TRBV12-3 or TRBV12-4 and J usage is TRBJ1-2; a possible D gene is TRBD1 (5 bases). The V end lost 5 bases, the J end lost 6 bases, and 13 bases lay between the germline ends. There are 13 residues in the CDR3. The CDR3 bases are TGTGCCAGCAGTACCGGGACGTCCAATGGCTACACCTTC. Translated: CASSTGTSNGYTF.

In its sample, this clonotype was seen many times. The genes are TRBV29-1 and TRBJ1-2, with TRBD1 matching 7 bases. Per germline, CDR1 SQVTM and CDR2 ANQGSEA. The V segment lost 4 bases and the J segment 5 bases; nucleotides outside the gene matches: 7. The CDR3 is 13 amino acids. CDR3 sequence: CSVGSGTEYGYTF. The CDR3 region has the DNA TGCAGCGTTGGATCCGGGACAGAGTATGGCTACACCTTC.

With respect to this clonotype: This may arise from a read error, as a much more abundant clone is one base away. The chain carries TRBV24-1 and TRBJ2-1; maybe TRBD1 (6 bases). Trimming took 4 bases from V and 9 from J, leaving 24 bases between them. CDR3 size: 17 residues. Per germline, CDR1 KGHDR and CDR2 SFDVKD. The CDR3 coding sequence is TGTGCCACCAGTGAGGCGAATCCAGGAAACAGGGCCTGTGAGCAGTTCTTC. Its protein product is CATSEANPGNRACEQFF.

The rearrangement uses TRBV20-1 and TRBJ2-7; unclear D gene. The germline CDR1 and CDR2 sequences are DFQATT and SNEGSKA (reference sequence). The V end lost 3 bases, the J end lost 2 bases, and 29 bases lay between the germline ends. The CDR3 covers 19 residues. The CDR3 DNA is TGCAGTGCTAGGACCAAAGCCCCCCTATCTATTTATGGACCCTACGAGCAGTACTTC. This sequence encodes CSARTKAPLSIYGPYEQYF.

The chain couples TRBV19 to TRBJ1-1; weak D call: TRBD1 (5 bases). This CDR3 is built from 12 residues. Deletions cut 7 bases from V and 6 bases from J, with 12 bases between. The germline V gene encodes CDR1 LNHDA and CDR2 SQIVND (reference sequence). CDR3 protein: CASIGADAEAFF. The CDR3 DNA follows: TGTGCCAGTATCGGGGCGGACGCTGAAGCTTTCTTT.

The rearrangement uses TRBV27 and TRBJ2-1, with TRBD2 as a possible D gene (7 bases). V lost 6 bases and J 5 bases, leaving 14 bases between the germline ends. The CDR3 has 14 residues. Germline loops: CDR1 MNHEY, CDR2 SMNVEV (reference sequence). DNA of the CDR3: TGTGCCAGCAGGCCCCAGGGGAGGGACAATGAGCAGTTCTTC. It yields the protein CASRPQGRDNEQFF.

This clonotype was observed a handful of times. J is TRBJ2-3 and V is TRBV25-1; a weak D match, TRBD1 (5 bases). Germline CDR1 is MGHDK and CDR2 is SYGVNS. The CDR3 is 15 amino acids. The V end lost 0 bases, the J end lost 5 bases, and 12 bases lay between the germline ends. The CDR3 DNA follows: TGTGCCAGCAGTGAATATCAGGGATTGGGAGATACGCAGTATTTT. It encodes CASSEYQGLGDTQYF.

The chain links TRBV28 to TRBJ2-3, with 13 bases fitting TRBD2. This CDR3 has 19 residues. Germline V gives CDR1 MDHEN, CDR2 SYDVKM. V lost 3 bases, J lost 0 bases, and 9 bases stayed unmatched. In DNA, the CDR3 is TGTGCCAGCAGTTTTCCCGGACTAGCGGGGGCCCCTAGCACAGATACGCAGTATTTT. The encoded protein is CASSFPGLAGAPSTDTQYF. Full variable domain (missing parts from reference TRBV28 and TRBJ2-3): DVKVTQSSRYLVKRTGEKVFLECVQDMDHENMFWYRQDPGLGLRLIYFSYDVKMKEKGDIPEGYSVSREKKERFSLILESASTNQTSMYLCASSFPGLAGAPSTDTQYFGPGTRLTVL.

The V gene is TRBV5-1, the J gene TRBJ2-3, with no clear D. Germline CDR1 and CDR2: SGHRS and YFSETQ. The CDR3 length is 13 residues. The germline V and J ends were trimmed by 0 bases and 7 bases, with 9 bases remaining between them. The CDR3 DNA follows: TGCGCCAGCAGCTTGGAGTATCGTTATACGCAGTATTTT. Protein sequence: CASSLEYRYTQYF.

This clonotype was counted between two and nine times. The V and J genes are TRBV20-1 and TRBJ2-7, with D maybe TRBD1 (5 bases). The germline CDR1 and CDR2 sequences are DFQATT and SNEGSKA (reference sequence). Trimming took off 6 bases at V and 0 bases at J, with 21 bases between the two ends. The CDR3 sequence is 16 residues long. CDR3 protein: CSATSDRGPSSYEQYF. The CDR3 DNA reads as TGCAGTGCCACGAGCGACAGAGGACCGAGCTCCTACGAGCAGTACTTC.

This clonotype has just a few counts. The CDR3 nucleotides read TGTGCCAGCAGTTTTGAGCTAGCGGAGAGTTCTAGCACAGATACGCAGTATTTT. It codes for CASSFELAESSSTDTQYF. The chain combines TRBV12-3 or TRBV12-4 with TRBJ2-3; TRBD2 aligns across 7 bases. This CDR3 comprises 18 residues. Trimming removed 3 bases from V and 0 bases from J; junction bases left unmatched: 12.

The chain joins TRBV12-3 or TRBV12-4 to TRBJ2-1; TRBD2 matches 12 bases. The V gene end was trimmed by 4 bases and the J gene end by 7 bases; junction bases not matched to a gene: 2. The CDR3 totals 14 residues. The CDR3 coding sequence is TGTGCCAGCAGTTCTAGCGGGAGGGGGAATGAGCAGTTCTTC. It specifies CASSSSGRGNEQFF.

With regard to this clonotype: Germline and junction disagree at one end, which may indicate a read error. The CDR3 sequence: CASSSNPGLAGAGTDTQYF. The CDR3 nucleotides are TGTGCTAGCAGCTCGAATCCGGGACTAGCGGGAGCAGGCACAGATACGCAGTATTTT. The chain has TRBV7-9 and TRBJ2-3; 14 bases are a match to TRBD2. The CDR3 is 19 residues long. The V gene's germline CDR1 is SEHNR and CDR2 FQNEAQ (reference sequence).

This clonotype was detected only a few times. V is TRBV7-2 and J is TRBJ2-5; TRBD1 matches 8 bases. The germline V gene has CDR1 SGHTA and CDR2 FQGNSA. Losses at the gene ends were 5 bases for V and 8 bases for J; bases not matched to a gene: 13. There are 15 residues in the CDR3. CDR3 in amino acids: CASSPALGQGRTQYF. The CDR3 DNA is TGTGCCAGCAGCCCCGCCCTCGGACAGGGCCGAACCCAGTACTTC.

This clonotype was observed once. As the CDR3 is not closed by the conserved phenylalanine or tryptophan, this likely results from a read error. V usage is TRBV20-1 and J usage is TRBJ2-4; D is ambiguous. The V gene's germline CDR1 is DFQATT and CDR2 SNEGSKA (reference sequence). V was clipped by 5 bases and J by 1 base, with 9 bases between them. The CDR3 has 13 amino acids. CDR3 DNA sequence: TGCAGTGCTGGGGAATGGGCCAAAAACATTCAGTACTTA. This translates into CSAGEWAKNIQYL.

This chain links TRBV12-3 or TRBV12-4 with TRBJ2-1; possibly TRBD1 for D (5 bases). The CDR3 runs to 16 residues. The V gene lost 5 bases and the J gene lost 9 bases, with 23 bases spanning the gap. CDR3 protein: CASSLGQGQRMGEQFF. The CDR3 region has the DNA TGTGCCAGCAGTCTTGGGCAGGGTCAAAGAATGGGTGAGCAGTTCTTC.

The chain combines TRBV11-1 with TRBJ2-1; 7 bases line up with TRBD1. The DNA end is more similar to TRBJ2-7, so the J call may be wrong. The CDR3 covers 14 residues. Germline assignment: CDR1 SGHAT and CDR2 FQDESV (reference sequence). The DNA of the CDR3 is TGTGCCAGCAGCCCCCCCGGGACAGTCAATGAGCAGTACTTC. It translates to CASSPPGTVNEQYF.

The CDR3 loop reads CASSSGQSNEQFF. In DNA, the CDR3 is TGCGCCAGCAGCTCGGGACAGTCGAATGAGCAGTTCTTC. V gene TRBV5-1 combines with J gene TRBJ2-1; TRBD1 aligns across 7 bases. The CDR3 consists of 13 residues. The V gene end was trimmed by 3 bases and the J gene end by 7 bases; junction bases not matched to a gene: 4. The germline gives CDR1 SGHRS, CDR2 YFSETQ.

This clonotype was found a few times. CDR3 coding DNA: TGTGCTAGTGCCCTGGGACTAGCGAGCTACAATGAGCAGTTCTTC. This gives the protein CASALGLASYNEQFF. The chain couples TRBV12-5 to TRBJ2-1; 10 nucleotides align to TRBD2. V was pared by 7 bases and J by 3 bases, with 6 bases of the junction left unmatched. The CDR3 has 15 residues. Germline CDR1 and CDR2: LGHNT and FRNRAP.

This clonotype was seen only a few times. The genes are TRBV21-1 and TRBJ2-7; the table's D gene call, TRBD1, was not cross checked with the DNA. TRBV21-1 is reported as a pseudogene. This CDR3 region has 19 residues. The DNA for the CDR3 is TGTGCCAGCAGCAAAGTAGGCCTGCGGACAGGGATTGGCTCCTACGAGCAGTACTTT. This gives the protein CASSKVGLRTGIGSYEQYF.